These 25 T cell receptor beta chains originate from one sample sequenced in a study of blood T cell repertoires in COVID-19. TCRdb's copy holds only in-frame clones and misses some; the assay was immunoSEQ multiplex PCR. The sample carries under 300,000 clones, approximately 79% recorded once. Material: peripheral blood. These receptors were taken from a woman aged 40 to 50 with active or convalescent COVID-19.

The rearrangement uses TRBV5-1 and TRBJ2-5, with 8 bases matching TRBD1. This CDR3 has 15 amino acids. The germline V gene has CDR1 SGHRS and CDR2 YFSETQ. Losses at the gene ends were 4 bases for V and 5 bases for J; bases not matched to a gene: 10. CDR3 sequence: CASSPRQGLEETQYF. CDR3 in DNA: TGCGCCAGCAGCCCTCGACAGGGGCTAGAGGAGACCCAGTACTTC.

CDR3: CASSTETGLNSPLHF. CDR3 nucleotide sequence: TGTGCCAGCAGCACGGAAACAGGGCTTAATTCACCCCTCCACTTT. J is TRBJ1-6 and V is TRBV7-9, with D possibly matching TRBD1 (6 bases). CDR1 and CDR2 from the germline V gene are SEHNR and FQNEAQ (reference sequence). The V end lost 5 bases, the J end lost 6 bases, and 14 bases lay between the germline ends. CDR3 length: 15 amino acids.

The J gene is TRBJ1-1, the V gene TRBV6-5; D is undetermined. The ends were cut back, 10 bases at V and 4 bases at J, with 16 bases in the middle. CDR3 size: 13 residues. The germline V gene has CDR1 MNHEY and CDR2 SVGAGI. CDR3 protein: CATHFADFTEAFF. The CDR3 DNA is TGTGCCACCCACTTCGCGGATTTCACTGAAGCTTTCTTT.

This clone has a handful of counts. The genes are TRBV28 and TRBJ2-3; a possible D gene is TRBD2 (6 bases). Germline CDR1 MDHEN, CDR2 SYDVKM. Trimming stripped 2 bases from V and 9 bases from J, with 21 bases between. This CDR3 contains 16 residues. In DNA form, the CDR3 reads TGTGCCAGCAGTTTAGATCAGATGGGGTCCGCGGGAACGCAGTATTTT. Its translation is CASSLDQMGSAGTQYF. Full variable domain (rest looked up from reference TRBV28 and TRBJ2-3): DVKVTQSSRYLVKRTGEKVFLECVQDMDHENMFWYRQDPGLGLRLIYFSYDVKMKEKGDIPEGYSVSREKKERFSLILESASTNQTSMYLCASSLDQMGSAGTQYFGPGTRLTVL.

V gene TRBV4-1 combines with J gene TRBJ1-4, with D hard to call. The CDR3 is 15 amino acids. Trimming took off 0 bases at V and 3 bases at J, with 8 bases between the two ends. Germline V gene data show CDR1 as MGHRA and CDR2 as YSYEKL. The CDR3 nucleotides read TGCGCCAGCAGCCAAGATCGGGGTTCTAATGAAAAACTGTTTTTT. It specifies CASSQDRGSNEKLFF.

This sequence joins TRBV5-1 and TRBJ2-7, with TRBD2 as a possible D gene (6 bases). Germline loops: CDR1 SGHRS, CDR2 YFSETQ. The CDR3 runs 15 residues. Trimming removed 0 bases from V and 3 bases from J, with 13 bases in between. The DNA for the CDR3 is TGCGCCAGCAGCTTGGGTACGGCGGGGAGCTACGAGCAGTACTTC. It translates to CASSLGTAGSYEQYF.

This clone was seen once. This chain joins TRBV30 and TRBJ1-4; D perhaps matches TRBD1 (6 bases). There are 14 residues in the CDR3. Germline V CDR1 and CDR2: GTSNPN, SVGIG (reference sequence). V was clipped by 5 bases and J by 8 bases, with 18 bases between them. CDR3 in amino acids: CAWGLGQGREKLFF. The CDR3, as DNA: TGTGCCTGGGGGCTCGGGCAGGGGAGAGAAAAACTGTTTTTT. The full variable domain, completed using reference TRBV30 and TRBJ1-4, is SQTIHQWPATLVQPVGSPLSLECTVEGTSNPNLYWYRQAAGRGLQLLFYSVGIGQISSEVPQNLSASRPQDRQFILSSKKLLLSDSGFYLCAWGLGQGREKLFFGSGTQLSVL.

Many counts were recorded for this clone. J is TRBJ2-5 and V is TRBV7-8; 10 bases agree with TRBD2. The J segment lost 4 bases and the V segment lost 4 bases, leaving 6 bases of the junction unmatched. The CDR3 runs to 15 residues. Germline lookup yields CDR1 SGHVS and CDR2 FQNEAQ. CDR3 nucleotide sequence: TGTGCCAGCAGCTCGCAGCGGGGGGGTCGAGAGACCCAGTACTTC. It codes for CASSSQRGGRETQYF.

The chain couples TRBV6-1 to TRBJ2-3; 8 bases map to TRBD1. This CDR3 region has 16 residues. J lost 4 bases, V lost 4 bases, and 10 bases had no gene match. Germline V gene sequence: CDR1 MNHNS, CDR2 SASEGT. The chain's CDR3 is CASSVLRTGRADTQYF. Here the CDR3 DNA reads TGTGCCAGCAGTGTCCTCCGGACAGGGAGAGCAGATACGCAGTATTTT.

The CDR3 sequence: CASSRATRTGQPQHF. CDR3 DNA: TGTGCCAGCAGCCGGGCCACTAGGACGGGGCAGCCCCAGCATTTT. The chain uses TRBV27 and TRBJ1-5; D unresolved. The V end lost 6 bases, the J end lost 7 bases, and 19 bases lay between the germline ends. This CDR3 has 15 residues. The germline V gene encodes CDR1 MNHEY and CDR2 SMNVEV (reference sequence).

V and J are TRBV4-2 and TRBJ2-6; perhaps TRBD2 as D (7 bases). The germline V and J ends were trimmed by 0 bases and 2 bases, with 11 bases remaining between them. Germline-derived CDR1 and CDR2 are LGHNA and YNFKEQ. The CDR3 length is 17 residues. CDR3 region: CASSQDWGGTGANVLTF. The CDR3 DNA reads TGTGCCAGCAGCCAAGATTGGGGGGGCACTGGGGCCAACGTCCTGACTTTC.

The CDR3 here is CASSLNSRQGETQYF. CDR3 coding DNA: TGTGCCAGCAGCTTAAACTCCCGACAGGGGGAGACCCAGTACTTC. The V gene is TRBV7-2, the J gene TRBJ2-5; 8 positions match TRBD1. Germline V gene lookup returns CDR1 SGHTA and CDR2 FQGNSA. The trim removed 2 bases at V and 5 bases at J, leaving 7 bases unmatched. This CDR3 contains 15 residues.

This clone was seen at least ten times. The chain links TRBV28 to TRBJ1-1; no clear D. Per germline, CDR1 MDHEN and CDR2 SYDVKM. Trimming left V 3 bases short and J 4 bases short, with 9 bases between. This CDR3 has 13 residues. CDR3: CASSLSAITEAFF. In DNA, the CDR3 is TGTGCCAGCAGTTTGAGTGCGATCACTGAAGCTTTCTTT.

The chain recombines TRBV11-2 with TRBJ1-5; the D is unclear. The ends were cut back, 10 bases at V and 5 bases at J, with 21 bases in the middle. The length of the CDR3 is 15 residues. Germline CDR1 is SGHAT and CDR2 is FQNNGV. The CDR3 region is CATFLGRRRYQPQHF. For the CDR3, the DNA is TGTGCCACCTTCTTGGGTCGCAGGAGGTATCAGCCCCAGCATTTT.

The V call is TRBV5-1, the J call TRBJ2-3; 9 bases map to TRBD1. Germline trimming cut 3 bases from V and 0 bases from J; bases unmatched to any gene: 5. The CDR3 contains 16 residues. Germline CDR1 is SGHRS and CDR2 is YFSETQ. This chain's CDR3 is CASSWTGAGSTDTQYF. CDR3 in DNA: TGCGCCAGCAGCTGGACAGGGGCGGGAAGCACAGATACGCAGTATTTT.

The rearrangement joins TRBV19 to TRBJ1-5, with a weak D call TRBD1 (6 bases). The CDR3 is made up of 16 amino acids. With 3 bases removed from V and 4 bases from J, the gap between germline ends came to 16 bases. Germline loops: CDR1 LNHDA, CDR2 SQIVND (reference sequence). The CDR3 DNA reads as TGTGCCAGTAGTATGAGGCAGGGGCTGGAGAATCAGCCCCAGCATTTT. Translating gives CASSMRQGLENQPQHF.

The J gene is TRBJ2-1, the V gene TRBV18, with 9 bases that match TRBD2. Germline CDR1 and CDR2: KGHSH and LQKENI. The CDR3 contains 19 residues. V shed 3 bases and J 5 bases; nucleotides not matched to a gene: 17. Written as DNA, the CDR3 is TGTGCCAGCTCACCGATGTTTATACTAGCGGGTCCCCTGGACAATGAGCAGTTCTTC. It specifies CASSPMFILAGPLDNEQFF. Looking up the rest from reference TRBV18 and TRBJ2-1 gives the full variable domain: NAGVMQNPRHLVRRRGQEARLRCSPMKGHSHVYWYRQLPEEGLKFMVYLQKENIIDESGMPKERFSAEFPKEGPSILRIQQVVRGDSAAYFCASSPMFILAGPLDNEQFFGPGTRLTVL.

In nucleotides, the CDR3 is TGTGCCAGCAGCCCCGCAGCAGGGTCAGCAGGGGCCAACGTCCTGACTTTC. Amino acids: CASSPAAGSAGANVLTF. The J gene is TRBJ2-6, the V gene TRBV28; tentatively, D is TRBD1 (5 bases). Germline assignment: CDR1 MDHEN and CDR2 SYDVKM. V lost 6 bases, J lost 4 bases, and 19 bases lay in between. The CDR3 spans 17 residues.

The V gene is TRBV11-2, the J gene TRBJ1-3; D is possibly TRBD1 (5 bases). Germline-derived CDR1 and CDR2 are SGHAT and FQNNGV. The CDR3 covers 17 residues. V dropped 0 bases and J dropped 0 bases, with 12 bases sitting between them. The CDR3 sequence: CASSLDSDTYSGNTIYF. CDR3 DNA: TGTGCCAGCAGCTTAGACTCGGACACTTACTCTGGAAACACCATATATTTT.

V gene TRBV7-3 combines with J gene TRBJ1-6, with 9 bases matching TRBD1. The junction had 8 bases not matched to a gene; V was cut back by 2 bases and J by 6 bases. CDR3 size: 17 residues. Germline V lookup: CDR1 SGHTA, CDR2 FQGTGA. CDR3 nucleotide sequence: TGTGCCAGCAGCTTAGGTGGGACAGGGCATCTTAATTCACCCCTCCACTTT. Protein sequence: CASSLGGTGHLNSPLHF.

This clone was seen a handful of times. This chain uses TRBV2 with TRBJ1-5; TRBD1 matches 9 bases. In germline, CDR1 is SNHLY, CDR2 FYNNEI. The CDR3 has 15 amino acids. V lost 6 bases and J lost 5; bases outside the gene matches: 8. CDR3 amino acids: CASSSGQGEDQPQHF. DNA of the CDR3: TGTGCCAGCAGCTCGGGACAGGGCGAGGATCAGCCCCAGCATTTT.

The chain has TRBV9 and TRBJ1-2, with TRBD1 identical over 8 bases. V shed 7 bases and J 9 bases; nucleotides not matched to a gene: 8. The CDR3 length is 12 residues. The germline CDR1 and CDR2 sequences are SGDLS and YYNGEE. The CDR3 region is CASGQGGISYTF. CDR3 DNA sequence: TGTGCCAGCGGACAGGGAGGGATAAGCTACACCTTC.

The genes are TRBV6-5 and TRBJ1-1; D might be TRBD1 (5 bases). Germline V gene data show CDR1 as MNHEY and CDR2 as SVGAGI. V lost 2 bases to trimming and J lost 0 bases, with 7 bases between them. This CDR3 is built from 14 residues. The CDR3 DNA sequence: TGTGCCAGCAGTTACGACAGCCTGAACACTGAAGCTTTCTTT. Protein sequence: CASSYDSLNTEAFF.

Only one count was recorded for this clone. The rearrangement uses TRBV27 and TRBJ2-5, with D possibly matching TRBD2 (5 bases). The CDR3 is 12 amino acids. The germline V gene encodes CDR1 MNHEY and CDR2 SMNVEV (reference sequence). V gave up 7 bases and J gave up 6 bases, with 12 bases separating them. The CDR3 nucleotides are TGTGCCAGCACTGGACTCGGGCAGACCCAGTACTTC. Its translation: CASTGLGQTQYF.

The sample holds one count of this clone. The chain recombines TRBV2 with TRBJ2-2; D is perhaps TRBD2 (7 bases). V was pared by 8 bases and J by 3 bases, with 16 bases between. The CDR3 contains 15 residues. Looked up from germline, CDR1 is SNHLY and CDR2 is FYNNEI. In DNA, the CDR3 is TGTGCCAGCGGGGGCTTCGGGGGGTACACCGGGGAGCTGTTTTTT. Translating gives CASGGFGGYTGELFF.